A selection of T cell receptor beta chains follows, all from one sample in a study of shared clonotypes between healthy human individuals. Some clones are missing from TCRdb's copy, which holds only in-frame ones; the method was immunoSEQ multiplex PCR. Of around 690,000 clones listed, around 91% are singletons. Sequenced sample: memory CD8+ T cells from PBMCs. Every receptor here comes from a man younger than 35 in good health. Some clones in this sample may be carry-over from other donors' samples. CDR3s include the opening cysteine and the closing phenylalanine or tryptophan. A D gene is named only where the DNA matches it firmly. Size is stated for part of the rows, as once, few or many counts, or as a class when the clone is expanded.

J gene: TRBJ2-3; D gene: TRBD2; CDR3 length: 16; V gene: TRBV7-2; clone size: .; CDR3 protein: CASSLVLARRSDTQYF; CDR3 DNA: TGTGCCAGCAGCTTAGTACTAGCGCGGCGTTCAGATACGCAGTATTTT
J gene: TRBJ2-2; D gene: TRBD2; CDR3 length: 18; V gene: TRBV28; clone size: .; CDR3 protein: CASSLISLGGAYTGELFF; CDR3 DNA: TGTGCCAGCAGTTTAATTTCCCTCGGGGGGGCTTACACCGGGGAGCTGTTTTTT
J gene: TRBJ2-7; D gene: .; CDR3 length: 11; V gene: TRBV7-9; clone size: .; CDR3 protein: CASSSNYEQYF; CDR3 DNA: TGTGCCAGCAGCTCCAACTACGAGCAGTACTTC
J gene: TRBJ2-7; D gene: .; CDR3 length: 13; V gene: TRBV28; clone size: .; CDR3 protein: CASSFPADYEQYF; CDR3 DNA: TGTGCCAGCAGTTTCCCGGCAGACTACGAGCAGTACTTC
J gene: TRBJ2-2; D gene: .; CDR3 length: 17; V gene: TRBV4-3; clone size: many; CDR3 protein: CASSQDRVRVNTGELFF; CDR3 DNA: TGCGCCAGCAGCCAAGATCGGGTGCGGGTGAACACCGGGGAGCTGTTTTTT
J gene: TRBJ2-3; D gene: .; CDR3 length: 14; V gene: TRBV28; clone size: .; CDR3 protein: CASSWGPSTDTQYF; CDR3 DNA: TGTGCCAGCAGTTGGGGACCAAGCACAGATACGCAGTATTTT
J gene: TRBJ2-6; D gene: .; CDR3 length: 15; V gene: TRBV11-2; clone size: .; CDR3 protein: CASSLEYSGANVLTF; CDR3 DNA: TGTGCCAGCAGCTTAGAGTACTCTGGGGCCAACGTCCTGACTTTC
J gene: TRBJ2-7; D gene: .; CDR3 length: 15; V gene: TRBV9; clone size: .; CDR3 protein: CASSVGSRQGYEQYF; CDR3 DNA: TGTGCCAGCAGCGTAGGTAGTCGTCAAGGTTACGAGCAGTACTTC
J gene: TRBJ2-4; D gene: TRBD1; CDR3 length: 17; V gene: TRBV23-1; clone size: .; CDR3 protein: CASTLHRWDSPKNIQYF; CDR3 DNA: TGCGCCAGCACCCTACATAGGTGGGACAGTCCCAAAAACATTCAGTACTTC
J gene: TRBJ2-7; D gene: TRBD1; CDR3 length: 13; V gene: TRBV5-4; clone size: .; CDR3 protein: CASSWDRGGEQYF; CDR3 DNA: TGTGCCAGCAGCTGGGACAGGGGCGGCGAGCAGTACTTC
J gene: TRBJ2-1; D gene: TRBD2; CDR3 length: 19; V gene: TRBV9; clone size: once; CDR3 protein: CASSVRLAGGQSSYNEQFF; CDR3 DNA: TGTGCCAGCAGCGTCAGACTAGCGGGAGGGCAGAGCTCCTACAATGAGCAGTTCTTC
J gene: TRBJ1-2; D gene: TRBD1; CDR3 length: 16; V gene: TRBV27; clone size: .; CDR3 protein: CASSFGTGVSNYGYTF; CDR3 DNA: TGTGCCAGCAGTTTCGGGACAGGGGTTTCTAACTATGGCTACACCTTC
J gene: TRBJ2-7; D gene: .; CDR3 length: 15; V gene: TRBV15; clone size: .; CDR3 protein: CATSPRTGPAYEQYF; CDR3 DNA: TGTGCCACCAGCCCTCGGACCGGGCCGGCCTACGAGCAGTACTTC
J gene: TRBJ1-5; D gene: .; CDR3 length: 15; V gene: TRBV15; clone size: .; CDR3 protein: CATSRDRAKNQPQHF; CDR3 DNA: TGTGCCACCAGCAGAGATAGGGCAAAAAATCAGCCCCAGCATTTT
J gene: TRBJ1-5; D gene: .; CDR3 length: 16; V gene: TRBV10-2; clone size: .; CDR3 protein: CASSEVQGLWDQPQHF; CDR3 DNA: TGCGCCAGCAGTGAGGTCCAGGGCTTATGGGATCAGCCCCAGCATTTT
J gene: TRBJ1-1; D gene: .; CDR3 length: 15; V gene: TRBV6-1; clone size: .; CDR3 protein: CASREQEALLTEAFF; CDR3 DNA: TGTGCCAGCAGAGAACAGGAGGCCCTCCTCACTGAAGCTTTCTTT
J gene: TRBJ2-1; D gene: .; CDR3 length: 11; V gene: TRBV9; clone size: .; CDR3 protein: CASSAENEQFF; CDR3 DNA: TGTGCCAGCAGCGCCGAGAATGAGCAGTTCTTC
J gene: TRBJ2-7; D gene: .; CDR3 length: 13; V gene: TRBV11-2; clone size: .; CDR3 protein: CASSSYGDYEQYF; CDR3 DNA: TGTGCCAGCAGCTCCTACGGAGACTACGAGCAGTACTTC
J gene: TRBJ2-3; D gene: TRBD2; CDR3 length: 18; V gene: TRBV7-9; clone size: .; CDR3 protein: CASSLPWTSGASTDTQYF; CDR3 DNA: TGTGCCAGCAGCTTACCCTGGACTAGCGGAGCGAGCACAGATACGCAGTATTTT
J gene: TRBJ2-7; D gene: .; CDR3 length: 14; V gene: TRBV6-1; clone size: .; CDR3 protein: CASTDGRGPDEQYF; CDR3 DNA: TGTGCCAGCACTGACGGGAGGGGGCCCGACGAGCAGTACTTC
J gene: TRBJ1-5; D gene: .; CDR3 length: 12; V gene: TRBV7-9; clone size: .; CDR3 protein: CASSLGGQPQHF; CDR3 DNA: TGTGCCAGCAGCTTGGGGGGGCAGCCCCAGCATTTT
J gene: TRBJ2-7; D gene: .; CDR3 length: 15; V gene: TRBV18; clone size: .; CDR3 protein: CASSPEHRDPYEQYF; CDR3 DNA: TGTGCCAGCTCACCCGAACACCGGGATCCTTACGAGCAGTACTTC
J gene: TRBJ1-5; D gene: TRBD1; CDR3 length: 15; V gene: TRBV27; clone size: .; CDR3 protein: CASRDRAGSNQPQHF; CDR3 DNA: TGTGCCAGCAGAGACAGGGCCGGGAGCAATCAGCCCCAGCATTTT
J gene: TRBJ1-2; D gene: .; CDR3 length: 12; V gene: TRBV7-9; clone size: .; CDR3 protein: CASSSRQGGYTF; CDR3 DNA: TGTGCCAGCAGCTCCCGGCAGGGCGGCTACACCTTC
J gene: TRBJ2-3; D gene: .; CDR3 length: 15; V gene: TRBV28; clone size: once; CDR3 protein: CASSLIDGSGDTQYF; CDR3 DNA: TGTGCCAGCAGTTTAATTGACGGGTCGGGAGATACGCAGTATTTT
J gene: TRBJ2-1; D gene: .; CDR3 length: 16; V gene: TRBV5-1; clone size: once; CDR3 protein: CASRYSGPGSYNEQFF; CDR3 DNA: TGCGCCAGCCGATATAGCGGTCCAGGCTCCTACAATGAGCAGTTCTTC
J gene: TRBJ2-2; D gene: .; CDR3 length: 11; V gene: TRBV29-1; clone size: .; CDR3 protein: CSVFQTGELFF; CDR3 DNA: TGCAGCGTCTTCCAGACCGGGGAGCTGTTTTTT
J gene: TRBJ1-5; D gene: TRBD1; CDR3 length: 14; V gene: TRBV6-5; clone size: few; CDR3 protein: CASSGTGGNQPQHF; CDR3 DNA: TGTGCCAGCAGTGGCACAGGGGGCAATCAGCCCCAGCATTTT
J gene: TRBJ2-1; D gene: .; CDR3 length: 15; V gene: TRBV19; clone size: .; CDR3 protein: CASSHEGLDYNEQFF; CDR3 DNA: TGTGCCAGTAGCCACGAGGGGCTGGATTACAATGAGCAGTTCTTC
J gene: TRBJ2-1; D gene: .; CDR3 length: 15; V gene: TRBV10-3; clone size: .; CDR3 protein: CAISESTGPRNEQFF; CDR3 DNA: TGTGCCATCAGTGAGTCGACTGGGCCGAGGAATGAGCAGTTCTTC
J gene: TRBJ2-1; D gene: TRBD1; CDR3 length: 14; V gene: TRBV7-2; clone size: .; CDR3 protein: CASSTRTGNHEQFF; CDR3 DNA: TGTGCCAGCAGCACCCGGACAGGGAATCATGAGCAGTTCTTC
J gene: TRBJ2-7; D gene: .; CDR3 length: 13; V gene: TRBV28; clone size: .; CDR3 protein: CASSFDLSYEQYF; CDR3 DNA: TGTGCCAGCAGTTTTGATCTTTCCTACGAGCAGTACTTC
J gene: TRBJ1-1; D gene: .; CDR3 length: 14; V gene: TRBV4-2; clone size: .; CDR3 protein: CASSQVSGYTEAFF; CDR3 DNA: TGTGCCAGCAGCCAAGTATCAGGCTACACTGAAGCTTTCTTT
J gene: TRBJ2-7; D gene: .; CDR3 length: 13; V gene: TRBV27; clone size: .; CDR3 protein: CASSFGRSYEQYF; CDR3 DNA: TGTGCCAGCAGTTTCGGGCGCTCCTACGAGCAGTACTTC
J gene: TRBJ2-3; D gene: TRBD2; CDR3 length: 16; V gene: TRBV13; clone size: .; CDR3 protein: CASSPLGLAGTDTQYF; CDR3 DNA: TGTGCCAGCAGCCCCTTGGGACTAGCGGGGACAGATACGCAGTATTTT